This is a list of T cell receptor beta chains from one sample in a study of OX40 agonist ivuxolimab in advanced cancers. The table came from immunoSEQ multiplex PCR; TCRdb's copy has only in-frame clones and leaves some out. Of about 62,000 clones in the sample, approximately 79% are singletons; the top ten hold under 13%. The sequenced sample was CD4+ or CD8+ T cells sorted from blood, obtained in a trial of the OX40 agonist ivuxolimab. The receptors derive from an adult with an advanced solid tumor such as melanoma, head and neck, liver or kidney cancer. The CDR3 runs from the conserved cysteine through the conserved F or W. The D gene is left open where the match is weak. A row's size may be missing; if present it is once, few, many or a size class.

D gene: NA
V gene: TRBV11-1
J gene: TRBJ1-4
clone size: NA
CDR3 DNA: TGTGCCAGCAGTTGGATGAGTGAAAAACTGTTTTTT
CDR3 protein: CASSWMSEKLFF

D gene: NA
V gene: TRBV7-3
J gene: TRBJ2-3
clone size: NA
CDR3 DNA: TGTGCCAGCAGCTTATGGCAGAGAGGCACAGATACGCAGTATTTT
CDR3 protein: CASSLWQRGTDTQYF

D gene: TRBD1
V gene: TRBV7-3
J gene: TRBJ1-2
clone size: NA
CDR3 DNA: TGTGCCAGCAGGGGACTTTCGGACAGGGACGGCTACACCTTC
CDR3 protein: CASRGLSDRDGYTF

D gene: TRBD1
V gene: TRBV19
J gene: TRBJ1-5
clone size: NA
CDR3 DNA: TGTGCCAGTAGGGTTGGGACAGGGTACAATCAGCCCCAGCATTTT
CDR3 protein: CASRVGTGYNQPQHF

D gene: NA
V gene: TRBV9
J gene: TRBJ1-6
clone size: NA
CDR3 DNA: TGTGCCAGCAGCGTCGGGGGGGGCTGGGATTCACCCCTCCACTTT
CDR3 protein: CASSVGGGWDSPLHF

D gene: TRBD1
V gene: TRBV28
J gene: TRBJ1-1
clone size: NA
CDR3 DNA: TGTGCCACCCAGACCAGGGGGACCAACACTGAAGCTTTCTTT
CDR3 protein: CATQTRGTNTEAFF

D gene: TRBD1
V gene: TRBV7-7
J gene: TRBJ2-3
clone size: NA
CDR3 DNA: TGTGCTAGCAGCAAGACAGGGGGCAAAGATACGCAGTATTTT
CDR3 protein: CASSKTGGKDTQYF

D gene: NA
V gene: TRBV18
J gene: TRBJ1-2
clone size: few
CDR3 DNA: TGTGCCAGCTCACCCGACAGGTCGGGACAAGGCTACACCTTC
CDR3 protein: CASSPDRSGQGYTF

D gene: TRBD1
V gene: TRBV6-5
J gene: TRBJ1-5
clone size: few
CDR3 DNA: TGTGCCAGCAGTTACGGACAGGGGATTCAGCCCCAGCATTTT
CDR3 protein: CASSYGQGIQPQHF

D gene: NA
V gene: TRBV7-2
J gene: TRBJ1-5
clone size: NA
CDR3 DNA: TGTGCCAGCAGCTTAGTGGCGGAGAATCAGCCCCAGCATTTT
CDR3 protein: CASSLVAENQPQHF

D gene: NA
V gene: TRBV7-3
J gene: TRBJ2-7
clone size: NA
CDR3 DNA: TGTGCCAGCAGCTTAGATTCCTTCTCCTACGAGCAGTACTTC
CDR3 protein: CASSLDSFSYEQYF

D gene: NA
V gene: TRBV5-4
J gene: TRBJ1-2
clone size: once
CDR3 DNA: TGTGCCAGCAGCTTATGGCCAGCTAACTATGGCTACACCTTC
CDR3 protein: CASSLWPANYGYTF

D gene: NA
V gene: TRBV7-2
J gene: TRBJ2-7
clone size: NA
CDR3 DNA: TGTGCCAGCACCCATTACGGTAGCGGTGCCTACGAGCAGTACTTC
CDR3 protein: CASTHYGSGAYEQYF

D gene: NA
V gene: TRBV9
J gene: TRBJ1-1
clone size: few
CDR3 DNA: TGTGCCAGCAGCGTAGCGCCGAACACTGAAGCTTTCTTT
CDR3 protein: CASSVAPNTEAFF

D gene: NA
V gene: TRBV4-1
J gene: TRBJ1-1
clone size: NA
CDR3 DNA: TGCGCCAGCAGCCCGGCCCTGAAAACTGAAGCTTTCTTT
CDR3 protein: CASSPALKTEAFF

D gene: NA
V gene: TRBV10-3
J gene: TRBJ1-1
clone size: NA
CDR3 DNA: TGTGCCATCAGTGAAACCATGGGACACTTGAACACTGAAGCTTTCTTT
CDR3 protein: CAISETMGHLNTEAFF

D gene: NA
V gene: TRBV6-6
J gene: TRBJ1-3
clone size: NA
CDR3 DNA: TGTGCCAGCAGTTACCCGTCGGGGGCGGGGGGAAACACCATATATTTT
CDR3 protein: CASSYPSGAGGNTIYF

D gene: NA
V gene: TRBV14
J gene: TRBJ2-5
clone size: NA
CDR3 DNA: TGTGCCAGCAGCCAAGAGGACGGGGGGCCGGGAGAGACCCAGTACTTC
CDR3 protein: CASSQEDGGPGETQYF

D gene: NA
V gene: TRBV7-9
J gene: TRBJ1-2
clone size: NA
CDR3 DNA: TGTGCCAGCAGCTTAGCCGAAAACTATGGCTACACCTTC
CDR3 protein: CASSLAENYGYTF

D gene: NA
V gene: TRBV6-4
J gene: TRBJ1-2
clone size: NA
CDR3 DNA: TGTGCCAGCAGTGACTCTGGGGTTTCCTATGGCTACACCTTC
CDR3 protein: CASSDSGVSYGYTF

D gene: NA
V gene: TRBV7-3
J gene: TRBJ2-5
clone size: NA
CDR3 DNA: TGTGCCAGCAGTCGGGGGGCCTGGGAGACCCAGTACTTC
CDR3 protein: CASSRGAWETQYF

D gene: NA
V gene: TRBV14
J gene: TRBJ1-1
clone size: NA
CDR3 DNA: TGTGCCAGCAGTCACACAGCCCTTGAAGCTTTCTTT
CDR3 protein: CASSHTALEAFF

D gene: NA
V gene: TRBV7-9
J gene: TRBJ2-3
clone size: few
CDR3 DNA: TGTGCCAGCAGCTACCGGGACCTATTTAGGCAGTATTTT
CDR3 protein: CASSYRDLFRQYF

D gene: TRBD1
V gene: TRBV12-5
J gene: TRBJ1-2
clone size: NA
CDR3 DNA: TGTGCTAGTGGTTCCCAGGGGGCGCCGGATGGCTACACCTTC
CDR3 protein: CASGSQGAPDGYTF

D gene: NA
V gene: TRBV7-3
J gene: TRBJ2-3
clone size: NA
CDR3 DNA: TGTGCCAGCAGCTCGACGGGCAGGGCGGGCACAGATACGCAGTATTTT
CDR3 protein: CASSSTGRAGTDTQYF

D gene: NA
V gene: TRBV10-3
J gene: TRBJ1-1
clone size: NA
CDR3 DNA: TGTGCCATCAGTGGTCATCAGGGAAACACTGAAGCTTTCTTT
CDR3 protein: CAISGHQGNTEAFF

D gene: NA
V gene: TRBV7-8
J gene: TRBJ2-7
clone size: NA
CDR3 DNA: TGTGCCAGCAGCCCGTCTCGTCGTGGGGGGAGCAACTACGAGCAGTACTTC
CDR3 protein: CASSPSRRGGSNYEQYF

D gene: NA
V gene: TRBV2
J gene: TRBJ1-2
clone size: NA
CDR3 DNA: TGTGCCAGCAGTGTGAGTGGCCCCCGAACTGCTGGCTACACCTTC
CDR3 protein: CASSVSGPRTAGYTF

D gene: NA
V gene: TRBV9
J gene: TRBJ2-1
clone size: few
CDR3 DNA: TGTGCCAGCAGCGTATTGCAGGTACCGCCCTACAATGAGCAGTTCTTC
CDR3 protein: CASSVLQVPPYNEQFF

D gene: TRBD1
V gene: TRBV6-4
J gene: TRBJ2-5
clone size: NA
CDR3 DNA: TGTGCCAGCAGTGGGGACAGGGGTGAGACCCAGTACTTC
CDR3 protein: CASSGDRGETQYF

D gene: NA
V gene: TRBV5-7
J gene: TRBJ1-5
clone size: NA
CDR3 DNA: TGTGCCAGCAGCCATGACAGTCGCAATCAGCCCCAGCATTTT
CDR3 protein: CASSHDSRNQPQHF

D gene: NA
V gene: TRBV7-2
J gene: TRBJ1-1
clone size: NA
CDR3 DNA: TGTGCCAGCAGCTTAATGAGGATTGCAGAAACTGAAGCTTTCTTT
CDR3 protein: CASSLMRIAETEAFF

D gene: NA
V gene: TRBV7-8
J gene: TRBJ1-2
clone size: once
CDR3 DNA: TGTGCCAGCAGCTTAACCCTACGAGAGGGCTACACCTTC
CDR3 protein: CASSLTLREGYTF

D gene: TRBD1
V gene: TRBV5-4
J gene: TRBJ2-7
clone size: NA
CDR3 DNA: TGTGCCAGCAGCTCTGGGACAGGGGGCGTCTACGAGCAGTACTTC
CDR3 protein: CASSSGTGGVYEQYF